The T cell receptor beta chain under discussion was sequenced for a study of T cells in Graves' hyperthyroidism and ophthalmopathy. Findings and caveats of the study: Using 13 V-J features, a model discriminated ophthalmopathy from stable hyperthyroidism. The blood repertoire included most of the expanded thyroid clonotypes above 0.001.

Germline V gene lookup returns CDR1 SGHKS and CDR2 YYEKEE (reference sequence). This CDR3 region has 10 residues. Trimming removed 4 bases at V and 6 bases at J, with 5 bases between. Hyperthyroidism patients were newly diagnosed, had disease duration under 2 months, and were aged 18 to 65 years. RNA transcripts yielded amplified TCR beta CDR3 regions. TCR CDR3 regions were first amplified by RT-PCR with HTBI primers. TCRdb analysed the multiplex PCR reads with MiXCR anew, one entry per CDR3 protein. This table holds hundreds of thousands of distinct CDR3 sequences, 15% to 18% found once. The sample holds many counts of this clonotype. Its antigen remains unknown.

The receptor's source is a woman aged 18-29 years with Graves' hyperthyroidism. Source material: blood. V is TRBV5-5 and J is TRBJ2-7; D unresolved. CDR3 coding DNA: TGTGCCAGCAGCGTCGGCGAGCAGTACTTC. Amino acid sequence: CASSVGEQYF.